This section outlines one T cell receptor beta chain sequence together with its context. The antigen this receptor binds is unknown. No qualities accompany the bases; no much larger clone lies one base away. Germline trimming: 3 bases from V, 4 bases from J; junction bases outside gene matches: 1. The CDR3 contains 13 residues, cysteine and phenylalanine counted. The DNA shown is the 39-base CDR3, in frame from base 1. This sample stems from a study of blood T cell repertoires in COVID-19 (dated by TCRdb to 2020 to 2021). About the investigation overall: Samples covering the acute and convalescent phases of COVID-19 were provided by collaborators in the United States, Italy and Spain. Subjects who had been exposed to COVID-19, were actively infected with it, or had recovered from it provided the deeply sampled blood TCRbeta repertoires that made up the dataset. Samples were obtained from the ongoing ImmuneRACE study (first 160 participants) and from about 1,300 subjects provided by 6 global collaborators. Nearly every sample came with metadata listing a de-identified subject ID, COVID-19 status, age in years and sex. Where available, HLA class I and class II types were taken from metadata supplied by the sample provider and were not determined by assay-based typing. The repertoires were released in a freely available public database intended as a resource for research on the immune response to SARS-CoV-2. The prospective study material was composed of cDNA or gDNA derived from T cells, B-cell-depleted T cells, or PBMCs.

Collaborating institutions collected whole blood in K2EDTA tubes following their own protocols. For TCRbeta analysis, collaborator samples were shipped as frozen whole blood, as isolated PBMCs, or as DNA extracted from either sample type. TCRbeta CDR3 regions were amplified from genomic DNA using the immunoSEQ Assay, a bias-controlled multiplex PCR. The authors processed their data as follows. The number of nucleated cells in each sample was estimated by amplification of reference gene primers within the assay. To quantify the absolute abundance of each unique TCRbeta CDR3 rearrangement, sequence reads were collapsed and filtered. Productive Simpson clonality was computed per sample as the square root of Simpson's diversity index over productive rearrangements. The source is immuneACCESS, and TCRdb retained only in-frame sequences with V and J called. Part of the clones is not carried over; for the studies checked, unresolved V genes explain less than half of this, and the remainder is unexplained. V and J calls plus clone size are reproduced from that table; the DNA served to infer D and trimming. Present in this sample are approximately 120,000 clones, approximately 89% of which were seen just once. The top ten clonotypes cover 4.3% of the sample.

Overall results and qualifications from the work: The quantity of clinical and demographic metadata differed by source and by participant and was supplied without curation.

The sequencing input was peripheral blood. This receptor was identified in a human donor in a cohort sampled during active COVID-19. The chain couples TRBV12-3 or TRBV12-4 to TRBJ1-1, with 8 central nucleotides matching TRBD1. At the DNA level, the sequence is TGTGCCAGCAGTTTCGGGACAGGCACTGAAGCTTTCTTT. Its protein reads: CASSFGTGTEAFF.